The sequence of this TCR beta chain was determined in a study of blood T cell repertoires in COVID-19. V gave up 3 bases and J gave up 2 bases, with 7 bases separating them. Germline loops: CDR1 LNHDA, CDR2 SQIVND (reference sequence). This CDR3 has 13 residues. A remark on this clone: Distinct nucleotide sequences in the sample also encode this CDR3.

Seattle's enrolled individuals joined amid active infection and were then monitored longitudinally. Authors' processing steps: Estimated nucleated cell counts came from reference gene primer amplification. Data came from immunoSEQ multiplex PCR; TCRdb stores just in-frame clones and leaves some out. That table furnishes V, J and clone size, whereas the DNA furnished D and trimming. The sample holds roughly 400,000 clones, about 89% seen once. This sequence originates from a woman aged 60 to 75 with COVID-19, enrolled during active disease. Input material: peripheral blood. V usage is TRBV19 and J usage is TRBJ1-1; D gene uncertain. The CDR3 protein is CASSIRVNTEAFF. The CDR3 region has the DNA TGTGCCAGTAGTATCCGCGTTAACACTGAAGCTTTCTTT.